This T cell receptor beta chain was sequenced in a study of shared clonotypes between healthy human individuals (dated by TCRdb to the early 2020s). For the study in its entirety: A couple of women and a few men aged 18 to 49 years were included in the cohort. The study deeply sequenced blood TCR repertoires of 5 or 6 healthy adults to estimate repertoire size and the extent of clonotype sharing between individuals. To increase sequencing depth and limit assay-specific biases, different laboratories used diverse techniques to prepare libraries and sequence TCR repertoires. Each donor's leukapheresis produced roughly between roughly 0.85 and 9.5 billion PBMCs. For each donor, three plates each were used for CD4 naive and CD4 memory, two plates were used for CD8 naive, and one plate was used for CD8 memory.

With regard to this clone: Its target antigen remains unknown. One base away there is no much larger clone; base qualities are not given.

Using the deep immunoSEQ assay, multiplex PCR amplified TCR CDR3 regions from genomic DNA. Extracted genomic DNA from each cell subset was spread evenly across all wells of several immunoSEQ 96-well plates, with each plate serving as a replicate. For sorted subsets, approximately 190 ng of genomic DNA, equivalent to roughly 33,000 T cell genomes, went into each replicate PCR. Purified libraries were measured with a Qubit 3.0 fluorometer, size-checked on a Bioanalyzer 2100, and measured again with the KAPA Library Quantification kit. Every immunoSEQ 96-well plate was sequenced on a dedicated single-read 150-cycle Illumina NextSeq 550 flow cell. The published analysis was carried out like this. Because only junctional sequences without quality scores were contained in the immunoSEQ output, filtering matching that applied to full-length reads could not be performed. To assign V/J genes and CDR3, sequences were annotated using PyIR, a Python wrapper for IgBLAST v1.9, with IMGT germline references. Reads were removed for weak V/J assignments (E-value above 1e-6), missing CDR3, stop codons, out-of-frame junctions, or ambiguous translated residues. V3J clonotypes were defined as sequences sharing an identical inferred V gene, J gene, and CDR3 amino acid sequence. Percentage overlap between repertoires was computed as shared unique clonotypes divided by the size of the smaller repertoire. Three approaches were used to assess repertoire richness: RTK rarefaction, the Chao1 estimator, and Recon v2.1 estimates of unobserved clonotypes. OLGA was used to compute generation probabilities for all TCRbeta clonotypes that the gDNA method yielded from a few donors. TCRdb carries this immuneACCESS record with in-frame sequences only. Its versions omit some clonotypes, under half of them owing to an unresolved V gene in the studies checked, with the rest unexplained. The V and J calls and clone size were taken over from that table, and D and trimming were inferred from the DNA. In this sample the table shows some 2,100,000 clones, 90% to 97% of which occur a single time. Roughly 0.13% of the sample is held by the ten biggest clonotypes.

The paper as a whole reports these results and caveats: Larger estimated clonotype richness was generally found for naive subsets than for memory subsets. Because the study included only a small number of donors, the genetic and exposure-history diversity represented was limited. Only blood was sampled, and tissue TCR repertoires likely differ from those in blood. Pairwise subsampling indicated that sequencing depth was expected to affect the degree of clonotype sharing among donors. Incomplete sequencing was indicated by rarefaction of sorted-subset datasets, despite the large sequencing depth. Sharing across a few donors was observed for 5% to 6.5% of naive CD4, 3.5% of naive CD8, about 2.5% of memory CD4, and around 0.4% of memory CD8 clonotypes. Higher generation probabilities were observed for clonotypes shared by all four sorted-subset donors than for non-shared clonotypes.

The donors were healthy, HIV-negative adults who had no recently reported acute infections or vaccinations. Every donor was a Caucasian adult living in Nashville, Tennessee, USA. CD4+ T cells were enriched by magnetic negative selection, after which naive cells were positively selected on CD45RA and the negative fraction was taken as the memory subset. Blood was collected by leukapheresis, and PBMCs were isolated by Ficoll-Histopaque density gradient centrifugation and then cryopreserved in liquid nitrogen vapor phase. Purity and quantity of every magnetically sorted T cell population were checked by analytical flow cytometry. Each sorted fraction had its genomic DNA isolated and then quantified by UV absorbance on a Nanodrop 2000c. Sequenced sample: naive CD4+ T cells sorted from blood. The cell subset or site label, read with the paper, signifies: CD45RA+ positively selected. This receptor was identified in a man aged 18 to 30 in good health.

The sequenced DNA is TGTGCCAGCTCTAACCAGCAGACAGGGGCGACGTACGAGCAGTACTTC. It specifies CASSNQQTGATYEQYF. The chain joins TRBV18 to TRBJ2-7, and TRBD1 aligns with 8 junction nucleotides. V has 6 bases trimmed and J has 4 bases trimmed; junction bases matching no gene number 14. The CDR3 spans 16 residues, from the cysteine through the phenylalanine. The CDR3 DNA has 48 bases and is translated from base 1. The germline V gene specifies KGHSH as CDR1 and LQKENI as CDR2.